This T cell receptor beta chain was identified in a study of T cells in Graves' hyperthyroidism and ophthalmopathy. Points from the study as a whole: Blood also showed most of the thyroid clonotypes that were expanded above 0.001.

This clonotype appeared many times. What it binds is unknown. V shed 6 bases and J 2 bases; nucleotides not matched to a gene: 2. The CDR3 totals 13 residues. Germline V gives CDR1 DFQATT, CDR2 SNEGSKA (reference sequence). Regions amplified from RNA transcripts were the TCR beta CDR3 regions. TCR CDR3 underwent first-round RT-PCR with the HTBI primer set. In TCRdb, the multiplex PCR reads were re-called with MiXCR into one record per CDR3 protein. The data hold 300,000 to 350,000 distinct CDR3 sequences, with roughly 13% observed a single time. The source is a woman aged 30 to 39 with Graves' hyperthyroidism. The sample was blood. This chain uses TRBV20-1 with TRBJ2-2, with 8 bases identical to TRBD1. The CDR3 protein is CSADRGNTGELFF. The CDR3 bases are TGCAGTGCAGACAGGGGAAACACCGGGGAGCTGTTTTTT.